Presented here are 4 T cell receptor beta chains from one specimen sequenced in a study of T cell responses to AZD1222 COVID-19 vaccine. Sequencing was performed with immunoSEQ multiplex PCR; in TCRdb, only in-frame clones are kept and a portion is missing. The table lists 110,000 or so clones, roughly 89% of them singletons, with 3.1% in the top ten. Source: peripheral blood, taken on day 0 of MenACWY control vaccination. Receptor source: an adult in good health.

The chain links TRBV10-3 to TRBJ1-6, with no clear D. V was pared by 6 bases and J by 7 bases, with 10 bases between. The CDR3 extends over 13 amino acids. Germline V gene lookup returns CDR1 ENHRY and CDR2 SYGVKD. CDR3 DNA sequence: TGTGCCATCAGGGGCAGGTCCAATTCACCCCTCCACTTT. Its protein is CAIRGRSNSPLHF.

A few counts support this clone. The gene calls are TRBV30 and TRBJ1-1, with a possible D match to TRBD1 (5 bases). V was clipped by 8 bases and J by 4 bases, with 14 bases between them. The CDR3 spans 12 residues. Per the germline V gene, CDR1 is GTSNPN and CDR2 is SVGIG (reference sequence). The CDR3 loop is CAHRGVATEAFF. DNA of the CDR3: TGTGCCCACCGGGGGGTCGCCACTGAAGCTTTCTTT.

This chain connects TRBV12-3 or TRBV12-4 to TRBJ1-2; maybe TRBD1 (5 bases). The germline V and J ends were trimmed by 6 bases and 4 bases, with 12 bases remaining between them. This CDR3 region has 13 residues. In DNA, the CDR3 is TGTGCCAGCAGGGTACAGGATAGCTATGGCTACACCTTC. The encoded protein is CASRVQDSYGYTF.

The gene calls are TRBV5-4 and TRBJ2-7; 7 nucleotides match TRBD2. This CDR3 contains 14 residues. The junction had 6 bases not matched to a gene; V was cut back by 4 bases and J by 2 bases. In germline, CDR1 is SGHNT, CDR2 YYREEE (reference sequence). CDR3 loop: CASSELADAYEQYF. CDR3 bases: TGTGCCAGCAGCGAGCTAGCGGACGCCTACGAGCAGTACTTC.